Listed below are T cell receptor beta chains from one sample, sequenced in a study of blood T cells in healthy people across ages. MiXCR, run by TCRdb on the 5' RACE reads, gives a single entry per CDR3 protein. The sample includes about 1.8 million distinct CDR3 sequences, about 50% of them seen just once. The specimen sequenced was blood. The source is a woman aged 40 to 50 in good health. Each CDR3 is given with its conserved first and last residue. The order of the fields is J gene, clone size, D gene, V gene, CDR3 DNA, CDR3 protein. D genes are given only for firm matches. Only part of the rows carry a size: once, few, many, or a class if the clone is expanded.

TRBJ2-5 many NA TRBV7-2 TGTGCCAGCAGCTTGACAGGACCGGAGACCCAGTACTTC CASSLTGPETQYF
TRBJ1-4 NA TRBD1 TRBV7-9 TGTGCCAGCACTCGAGTGGACAGGGATGAAAAACTGTTTTTT CASTRVDRDEKLFF
TRBJ2-3 NA NA TRBV20-1 TGCAGTGCTAGAGATAAGACTAGAGCTCCAGATACGCAGTATTTT CSARDKTRAPDTQYF
TRBJ2-7 NA NA TRBV3-1 TGTGCCAGCAGAAACACTTTTGGTCTCTACGAGCAGTACTTC CASRNTFGLYEQYF
TRBJ1-3 NA NA TRBV6-5 TGTGCCTCAAGAAGGGGGGAAGGTGGAAACACCATATATTTT CASRRGEGGNTIYF
TRBJ2-2 NA NA TRBV6-5 TGTGCCAGCACTCAGGGGACCGGGGAGCTGTTTTTT CASTQGTGELFF
TRBJ2-4 NA NA TRBV11-1 TGTGCCAGCAGCCCAACAGGGATGGCCAAAAACATTCAGTACTTC CASSPTGMAKNIQYF
TRBJ2-7 NA NA TRBV5-1 TGCGCCAGCAGCGGGGGGCGGCGTTCTTCCTACGAGCAGTACTTC CASSGGRRSSYEQYF
TRBJ2-7 many TRBD1 TRBV29-1 TGCAGCGCAAGGGACAGACCATCCTACGAGCAGTACTTC CSARDRPSYEQYF
TRBJ2-6 NA TRBD1 TRBV6-5 TGTGCCAGCAGTTCTCTCTCACGGGACAGGGAAAGCTCTGGGGCCAACGTCCTGACTTTC CASSSLSRDRESSGANVLTF
TRBJ1-2 NA NA TRBV5-6 TGTGCCAGCACCCATCGGGAGAACTATGGCTACACCTTC CASTHRENYGYTF
TRBJ2-5 NA TRBD2 TRBV7-2 TGTGCCAGCAGTGTGTCGACGGGGGGGTTCAATGAGCAGTACTTC CASSVSTGGFNEQYF
TRBJ2-4 NA TRBD1 TRBV20-1 TGCAGTGGCAGGACAGGGGGAGGTCGAGCCAAAAACATTCAGTACTTC CSGRTGGGRAKNIQYF
TRBJ2-5 NA NA TRBV15 TGTGCCACCAGCAGAGATGACAGACAAGAGACCCAGTACTTC CATSRDDRQETQYF
TRBJ2-1 NA NA TRBV28 TGTGCCAGCAGTTTACTGATAGGAGGGGAAGGCTACAATGAGCAGTTCTTC CASSLLIGGEGYNEQFF
TRBJ2-3 NA TRBD2 TRBV4-1 TGCGCCAGCAGCCAAGACATAGCGGGGGGTCCCACAGATACGCAGTATTTT CASSQDIAGGPTDTQYF
TRBJ2-1 few NA TRBV25-1 TGTGCCACCAGGGAGAGCGGGCGTTACAATGAGCAGTTCTTC CATRESGRYNEQFF
TRBJ1-2 NA NA TRBV28 TGTGCCAGCACCTCACAGGGAGTCAATGGCTACACCTTC CASTSQGVNGYTF
TRBJ2-3 few NA TRBV4-3 TGCGCCAGCAGCCTCGCCAGCGGGCGAAGCACAGATACGCAGTATTTT CASSLASGRSTDTQYF
TRBJ2-3 NA NA TRBV27 TGTGCCAGCAGTTTATCGGGTAGCGTGGTCACAGATACGCAGTATTTT CASSLSGSVVTDTQYF
TRBJ2-5 NA NA TRBV9 TGTGCCGGCAGCGCCGGATTACACCAAGAGACCCAGTACTTC CAGSAGLHQETQYF
TRBJ2-7 NA TRBD2 TRBV20-1 TGCAGTGCTAGTATGCTTCTCGGCACTAGCGGGGCTCTCTACGAGCAGTACTTC CSASMLLGTSGALYEQYF
TRBJ2-1 NA TRBD1 TRBV5-6 TGTGCCAGCAGCCCCCTAGGGACAGGGGGTTACAATGAGCAGTTCTTC CASSPLGTGGYNEQFF
TRBJ2-7 NA NA TRBV20-1 TGCAGTGCTAGTACCGGGTCTCACGAGCAGTACTTC CSASTGSHEQYF
TRBJ1-2 NA TRBD1 TRBV12-3/TRBV12-4 TGTGCCAGCAGTTTGTGGGACAGTATCTATGGCTACACCTTC CASSLWDSIYGYTF
TRBJ2-1 NA NA TRBV20-1 TGCAGTGCTATTATGGGCTCCTACAATGAGCAGTTCTTC CSAIMGSYNEQFF
TRBJ2-7 NA TRBD2 TRBV4-1 TGCGCCAGCAGCCGAGCGGGGGCCCGTGGGGAGCAGTACTTC CASSRAGARGEQYF